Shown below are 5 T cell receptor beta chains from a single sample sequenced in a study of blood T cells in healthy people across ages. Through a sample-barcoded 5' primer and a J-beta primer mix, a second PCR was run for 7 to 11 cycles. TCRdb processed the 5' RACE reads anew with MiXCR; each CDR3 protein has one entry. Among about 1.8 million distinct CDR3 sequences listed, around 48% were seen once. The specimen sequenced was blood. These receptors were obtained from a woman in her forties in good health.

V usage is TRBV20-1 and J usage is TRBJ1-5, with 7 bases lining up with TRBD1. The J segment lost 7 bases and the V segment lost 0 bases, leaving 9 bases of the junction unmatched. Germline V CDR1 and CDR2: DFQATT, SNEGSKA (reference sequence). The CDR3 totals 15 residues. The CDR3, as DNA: TGCAGTGCTAGAGATATGGCAGGGGGTCGCCAGCCCCAGCATTTT. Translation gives CSARDMAGGRQPQHF.

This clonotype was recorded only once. Here the CDR3 DNA reads TGTGCCAGTGCTAAGCAGGGAACCTACAATGAGCAGTTCTTC. It translates to CASAKQGTYNEQFF. This chain connects TRBV6-5 to TRBJ2-1, with D perhaps matching TRBD1 (5 bases). CDR1 and CDR2 (germline): MNHEY, SVGAGI. The CDR3 is 14 amino acids. V lost 9 bases to trimming and J lost 2 bases, with 14 bases between them.

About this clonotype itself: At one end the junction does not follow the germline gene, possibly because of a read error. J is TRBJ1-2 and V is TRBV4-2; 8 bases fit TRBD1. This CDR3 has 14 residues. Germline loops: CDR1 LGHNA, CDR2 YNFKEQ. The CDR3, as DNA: TGTGCCAGCAGCAAAGAGGACAGGGCGATTGGCTACACCTTC. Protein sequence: CASSKEDRAIGYTF.

As DNA, the CDR3 is TGTGCCAGCAGCTGGACAGCCTCTAACTATGGCTACACCTTC. Its protein is CASSWTASNYGYTF. The V gene is TRBV7-2, the J gene TRBJ1-2, with TRBD1 as a possible D gene (6 bases). Germline V gene lookup returns CDR1 SGHTA and CDR2 FQGNSA. The germline V and J ends were trimmed by 4 bases and 0 bases, with 9 bases remaining between them. This CDR3 contains 14 residues.

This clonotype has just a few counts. CDR3 bases: TGTGCCAGCAGCCAAGTCAGGGGCCTCGCGGGGGAAAAACTGTTTTTT. Translation gives CASSQVRGLAGEKLFF. The V gene is TRBV3-1, the J gene TRBJ1-4; D is possibly TRBD1 (6 bases). CDR3 size: 16 residues. The V and J ends lost 1 base and 8 bases respectively, with 17 bases between them. Germline assignment: CDR1 LGHDT and CDR2 YNNKEL (reference sequence).